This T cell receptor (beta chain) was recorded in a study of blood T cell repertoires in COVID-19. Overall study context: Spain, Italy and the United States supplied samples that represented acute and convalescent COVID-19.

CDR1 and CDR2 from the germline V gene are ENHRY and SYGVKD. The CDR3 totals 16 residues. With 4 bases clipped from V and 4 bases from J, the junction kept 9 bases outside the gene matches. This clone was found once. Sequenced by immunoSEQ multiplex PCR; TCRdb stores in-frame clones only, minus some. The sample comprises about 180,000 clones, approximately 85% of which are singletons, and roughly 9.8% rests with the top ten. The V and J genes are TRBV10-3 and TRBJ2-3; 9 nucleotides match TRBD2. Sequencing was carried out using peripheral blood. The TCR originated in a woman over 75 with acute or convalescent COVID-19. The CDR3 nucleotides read TGTGCCATCAGTGCCCGTTTCGCGGGAGGGGCAGATACGCAGTATTTT. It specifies CAISARFAGGADTQYF.